The rows below give T cell receptor beta chains drawn from one sample of a study of T cells after yellow fever vaccination. TCRdb re-called the 5' RACE reads with MiXCR, one entry per CDR3 protein. The data show approximately 250,000 distinct CDR3 sequences, roughly 5% seen once. The sequencing here drew on CD4+ T cells sorted from PBMCs, taken on the day of the yellow fever booster vaccination. The receptors here all came from a man aged 18 to 29 who received the YFV17D yellow fever vaccine. Each CDR3 is given with its conserved first and last residue. The order of the fields is V gene, D gene, J gene, clone size, CDR3 protein, CDR3 DNA. D genes are given only for firm matches. Clone size is stated in some rows and not others, as once, few, many or a class when expanded.

v_gene: TRBV6-5; d_gene: .; j_gene: TRBJ1-1; abundance: few; CDR3aa: CASSYSGSLNTEAFF; CDR3nt: TGTGCCAGCAGTTACTCGGGGAGCCTGAACACTGAAGCTTTCTTT
v_gene: TRBV24-1; d_gene: TRBD2; j_gene: TRBJ2-1; abundance: few; CDR3aa: CATSDPARGGTTYNEQFF; CDR3nt: TGTGCCACCAGTGATCCCGCCCGGGGGGGGACTACATACAATGAGCAGTTCTTC
v_gene: TRBV29-1; d_gene: TRBD1; j_gene: TRBJ2-3; abundance: few; CDR3aa: CSVEGGGADTQYF; CDR3nt: TGCAGCGTTGAAGGAGGGGGCGCAGATACGCAGTATTTT
v_gene: TRBV4-1; d_gene: .; j_gene: TRBJ2-5; abundance: .; CDR3aa: CASSPHPNREETQYF; CDR3nt: TGCGCCAGCAGCCCCCACCCCAACAGGGAAGAGACCCAGTACTTC
v_gene: TRBV11-2; d_gene: .; j_gene: TRBJ1-3; abundance: few; CDR3aa: CASRPGAGNTIYF; CDR3nt: TGTGCCAGCCGGCCAGGCGCTGGAAACACCATATATTTT
v_gene: TRBV28; d_gene: TRBD1; j_gene: TRBJ2-3; abundance: .; CDR3aa: CASSSRQGSDTQYF; CDR3nt: TGTGCCAGCAGTTCTCGACAGGGCTCAGATACGCAGTATTTT
v_gene: TRBV5-1; d_gene: TRBD2; j_gene: TRBJ2-7; abundance: few; CDR3aa: CASSLSSIGSGYEQYF; CDR3nt: TGCGCCAGCAGCTTGAGCAGTATCGGTAGCGGGTACGAGCAGTACTTC
v_gene: TRBV30; d_gene: TRBD1; j_gene: TRBJ2-1; abundance: few; CDR3aa: CAWVWGDRTYNEQFF; CDR3nt: TGTGCCTGGGTCTGGGGGGACAGGACCTACAATGAGCAGTTCTTC
v_gene: TRBV6-5; d_gene: TRBD2; j_gene: TRBJ2-7; abundance: many; CDR3aa: CASSPWGSGVSYEQYF; CDR3nt: TGTGCCAGCAGCCCCTGGGGTAGCGGGGTTTCCTACGAGCAGTACTTC
v_gene: TRBV2; d_gene: TRBD1; j_gene: TRBJ2-2; abundance: .; CDR3aa: CATQRTGRTGELFF; CDR3nt: TGTGCCACCCAACGGACAGGGCGGACCGGGGAGCTGTTTTTT
v_gene: TRBV24-1; d_gene: TRBD2; j_gene: TRBJ2-1; abundance: many; CDR3aa: CATSDTSASGGLSSYNEQFF; CDR3nt: TGTGCCACCAGTGACACATCCGCTAGCGGGGGCCTAAGCTCCTACAATGAGCAGTTCTTC
v_gene: TRBV29-1; d_gene: .; j_gene: TRBJ2-3; abundance: many; CDR3aa: CSVDAGTDTQYF; CDR3nt: TGCAGCGTTGATGCGGGCACAGATACGCAGTATTTT
v_gene: TRBV12-3/TRBV12-4; d_gene: .; j_gene: TRBJ1-2; abundance: .; CDR3aa: CASSLRPYGYTF; CDR3nt: TGTGCCAGCAGTTTACGCCCCTATGGCTACACCTTC
v_gene: TRBV20-1; d_gene: .; j_gene: TRBJ2-3; abundance: .; CDR3aa: CSASDPRGAPDTQYF; CDR3nt: TGCAGTGCAAGTGACCCACGTGGGGCCCCAGATACGCAGTATTTT
v_gene: TRBV6-6; d_gene: .; j_gene: TRBJ1-1; abundance: few; CDR3aa: CASSYSRGGNEAFF; CDR3nt: TGTGCCAGCAGTTACTCGAGGGGTGGAAACGAAGCTTTCTTT
v_gene: TRBV19; d_gene: .; j_gene: TRBJ2-3; abundance: .; CDR3aa: CASSGRIRGTDTQYF; CDR3nt: TGTGCCAGTAGTGGACGGATCAGGGGCACAGATACGCAGTATTTT
v_gene: TRBV12-5; d_gene: TRBD2; j_gene: TRBJ2-3; abundance: .; CDR3aa: CASARRLAGGLDTQYF; CDR3nt: TGTGCTAGTGCTCGGCGACTAGCGGGGGGGCTGGATACGCAGTATTTT
v_gene: TRBV29-1; d_gene: .; j_gene: TRBJ2-7; abundance: many; CDR3aa: CSVEDLGGSQYF; CDR3nt: TGCAGCGTTGAAGATCTGGGGGGATCGCAGTACTTC
v_gene: TRBV7-2; d_gene: .; j_gene: TRBJ2-4; abundance: few; CDR3aa: CASTGSGAANIQYF; CDR3nt: TGTGCCAGCACGGGGTCGGGGGCTGCAAACATTCAGTACTTC